Following are 28 T cell receptor beta chains from one sample sequenced in a study of beta chain features in type 1 diabetes. The isolated RNA, all of it, was reverse transcribed, so expressed TCRB transcripts were what got sequenced. Assay: immunoSEQ multiplex PCR; the TCRdb copy retains only in-frame clones and omits some. The sample has roughly 150,000 clones; approximately 8.1% are singletons. Sequenced material: central memory CD4+ T cells from blood. Receptors originate from a man between 18 and 29 years old in good health.

The chain carries TRBV4-3 and TRBJ1-2; 11 nucleotides align to TRBD1. The length of the CDR3 is 14 residues. Germline loops: CDR1 LGHNA, CDR2 YSLEER. The J segment lost 8 bases and the V segment lost 3 bases, leaving 5 bases of the junction unmatched. The CDR3 region is CASSQGQGVEGYTF. CDR3 nucleotides: TGCGCCAGCAGCCAGGGACAGGGGGTGGAAGGCTACACCTTC.

This chain joins TRBV28 and TRBJ1-2; D perhaps matches TRBD1 (6 bases). Trimming pared 6 bases from V and 0 bases from J, leaving 14 bases between. Germline values: CDR1 MDHEN, CDR2 SYDVKM. The CDR3 contains 15 residues. The DNA for the CDR3 is TGTGCCAGCAGAAGCGGGGACATAGCTAACTATGGCTACACCTTC. Its translation: CASRSGDIANYGYTF.

This clone has a handful of counts. The chain couples TRBV28 to TRBJ2-7, with D perhaps TRBD1 (6 bases). Germline V gene lookup returns CDR1 MDHEN and CDR2 SYDVKM. Trimming took 5 bases from V and 2 from J, leaving 25 bases between them. The CDR3 has 18 residues. The CDR3 DNA sequence: TGTGCCAGCAGTACAAAGATCAGGGGATTCATTGGGGCCTACGAGCAGTACTTC. Its protein is CASSTKIRGFIGAYEQYF.

The V gene is TRBV5-1, the J gene TRBJ1-4, with TRBD1 identical over 7 bases. CDR1 is SGHRS and CDR2 is YFSETQ in the germline V gene. The CDR3 is 14 residues long. V gave up 3 bases and J gave up 4 bases; unmatched junction bases: 3. CDR3 in DNA: TGCGCCAGCAGCTCTACAGGGGTTAATGAAAAACTGTTTTTT. This gives the protein CASSSTGVNEKLFF.

This clone was detected only a few times. V is TRBV10-3 and J is TRBJ1-1, with TRBD1 matching over 7 bases. The CDR3 sequence is 13 residues long. Germline CDR1 ENHRY, CDR2 SYGVKD. Trimming took 10 bases from V and 0 from J; bases not matched to a gene: 5. The CDR3 loop is CATGDRLNTEAFF. Here the CDR3 DNA reads TGTGCCACCGGGGACAGATTGAACACTGAAGCTTTCTTT.

The chain recombines TRBV29-1 with TRBJ1-2; tentatively, D is TRBD1 (5 bases). This CDR3 is built from 13 residues. Germline CDR1 is SQVTM and CDR2 is ANQGSEA. V was shortened by 7 bases and J by 4 bases, with 16 bases between the two germline ends. CDR3: CSAGLLTSYGYTF. In DNA, the CDR3 is TGCAGCGCGGGACTTTTAACCTCCTATGGCTACACCTTC.

The rearrangement uses TRBV29-1 and TRBJ1-1, with a tentative D call TRBD1 (5 bases). The V and J ends lost 4 bases and 4 bases respectively, with 13 bases between them. This CDR3 is built from 13 residues. Germline V lookup: CDR1 SQVTM, CDR2 ANQGSEA. CDR3 sequence (DNA): TGCAGCGTTGTCAGGGAAGTCCGCACTGAAGCTTTCTTT. Protein sequence: CSVVREVRTEAFF.

This clone has a handful of counts. V is TRBV5-4 and J is TRBJ1-4; 11 bases align to TRBD1. The length of the CDR3 is 15 residues. The V and J ends lost 4 bases and 12 bases, in that order; junction bases with no gene match: 11. Per the germline V gene, CDR1 is SGHNT and CDR2 is YYREEE (reference sequence). DNA for the CDR3: TGTGCCAGCAGCACCGGGGGACAGGGGGTGGGGGAACTGTTTTTT. Its protein product is CASSTGGQGVGELFF.

V gene TRBV7-3 combines with J gene TRBJ2-3, with a weak D call TRBD2 (5 bases). Germline values: CDR1 SGHTA, CDR2 FQGTGA. Deletions cut 5 bases from V and 3 bases from J, with 12 bases between. There are 14 residues in the CDR3. The CDR3 loop reads CASSRQGLTDTQYF. The CDR3 DNA follows: TGTGCCAGCAGCCGTCAAGGACTTACAGATACGCAGTATTTT.

This clone was found many times. V is TRBV18 and J is TRBJ2-1, with TRBD1 matching 9 bases. CDR3 size: 17 residues. Germline trimming cut 3 bases from V and 6 bases from J; bases unmatched to any gene: 12. Germline CDR1 KGHSH, CDR2 LQKENI. DNA of the CDR3: TGTGCCAGCTCACCGGATCCAGGGACAGGGACGTTCAATGAGCAGTTCTTC. This gives the protein CASSPDPGTGTFNEQFF.

The sample holds a few counts of this clone. The rearrangement uses TRBV7-2 and TRBJ2-1; 8 positions agree with TRBD2. V shed 1 base and J 4 bases; nucleotides not matched to a gene: 6. The CDR3 is 16 amino acids. Germline V CDR1 and CDR2: SGHTA, FQGNSA. DNA for the CDR3: TGTGCCAGCAGCTTAGGTACTAGCGGAGCGTACAATGAGCAGTTCTTC. The encoded protein is CASSLGTSGAYNEQFF.

The CDR3 nucleotides are TGTGCCAGCAGCATCAGGACAGGATCTACTAACTATGGCTACACCTTC. This encodes CASSIRTGSTNYGYTF. The chain couples TRBV5-4 to TRBJ1-2, with 7 bases identical to TRBD1. J lost 0 bases, V lost 4 bases, and 9 bases had no gene match. Germline V lookup: CDR1 SGHNT, CDR2 YYREEE (reference sequence). The CDR3 has 16 residues.

In this sample, this clone turned up many times. The V gene is TRBV27, the J gene TRBJ1-1; possibly TRBD1 for D (6 bases). There are 14 residues in the CDR3. Germline CDR1 is MNHEY and CDR2 is SMNVEV (reference sequence). Trimming cost V 5 bases and J 5 bases, with 15 bases left between them. The CDR3 region has the DNA TGTGCCAGCAGTCGCGAAGGGGGATGGACTGAAGCTTTCTTT. Protein: CASSREGGWTEAFF.

The table lists this clone with a few counts. The rearrangement links TRBV7-3 to TRBJ2-5, with TRBD2 identical over 8 bases. The CDR3 runs to 14 residues. CDR1 and CDR2 (germline): SGHTA, FQGTGA. V dropped 5 bases and J dropped 4; count of bases not matched to a gene: 6. CDR3 bases: TGTGCCAGCAGCGCCGGGGGGGGGCCAGAGACCCAGTACTTC. Protein product: CASSAGGGPETQYF.

Only a few counts were recorded for this clone. This sequence joins TRBV5-1 and TRBJ2-7; no clear D. V was pared by 4 bases and J by 0 bases, with 11 bases between. Germline loops: CDR1 SGHRS, CDR2 YFSETQ. The CDR3 runs to 14 residues. In DNA form, the CDR3 reads TGCGCCAGCAGCCTGACACATAGCTCCTACGAGCAGTACTTC. The encoded protein is CASSLTHSSYEQYF.

The chain employs TRBV7-2 and TRBJ1-5; 7 nucleotides align to TRBD1. CDR1 SGHTA and CDR2 FQGNSA come from the germline V gene. The ends lost 0 bases at V and 7 bases at J; junction bases unmatched: 6. CDR3 length: 15 residues. The CDR3 spells CASSLAAGGGQPQHF. As DNA, the CDR3 is TGTGCCAGCAGCTTAGCGGCAGGGGGTGGGCAGCCCCAGCATTTT. The variable domain in full, with the rest retrieved from reference TRBV7-2 and TRBJ1-5, is GAGVSQSPSNKVTEKGKDVELRCDPISGHTALYWYRQSLGQGLEFLIYFQGNSAPDKSGLPSDRFSAERTGGSVSTLTIQRTQQEDSAVYLCASSLAAGGGQPQHFGDGTRLSIL.

This clone was seen more than once but under ten times. This chain links TRBV19 with TRBJ1-3; D might be TRBD1 (6 bases). V gave up 6 bases and J gave up 0 bases, with 15 bases separating them. From germline, CDR1 is LNHDA and CDR2 SQIVND (reference sequence). The CDR3 has 16 amino acids. CDR3 bases: TGTGCCAGTAGCCGACCGGGACATAGCTCTGGAAACACCATATATTTT. It yields the protein CASSRPGHSSGNTIYF.

This clone came up many times. This rearrangement joins TRBV11-2 to TRBJ1-5; D gene uncertain. This CDR3 has 13 residues. Germline-derived CDR1 and CDR2 are SGHAT and FQNNGV. Deletions cut 0 bases from V and 6 bases from J, with 6 bases between. The CDR3 reads CASSLDRSQPQHF. The CDR3 coding sequence is TGTGCCAGCAGCTTAGATCGCAGTCAGCCCCAGCATTTT.

The gene calls are TRBV28 and TRBJ1-1; D might be TRBD1 (6 bases). The CDR3 totals 14 residues. The germline CDR1 and CDR2 sequences are MDHEN and SYDVKM. V lost 6 bases, J lost 5 bases, and 16 bases lay in between. CDR3 residues: CASRGAGARTEAFF. Here the CDR3 DNA reads TGTGCCAGCAGGGGCGCAGGGGCTCGGACTGAAGCTTTCTTT.

In this sample, this clone turned up a few times. The rearrangement joins TRBV5-4 to TRBJ1-2; 10 bases align to TRBD1. CDR1 SGHNT and CDR2 YYREEE come from the germline V gene (reference sequence). Trimming cost V 2 bases and J 5 bases; bases outside gene matches: 3. The CDR3 sequence is 14 residues long. The CDR3 loop reads CASSFGTGAYGYTF. The CDR3 DNA sequence: TGTGCCAGCAGCTTCGGGACAGGGGCTTATGGCTACACCTTC. The full variable domain, with the rest looked up from reference TRBV5-4 and TRBJ1-2, is ETGVTQSPTHLIKTRGQQVTLRCSSQSGHNTVSWYQQALGQGPQFIFQYYREEENGRGNFPPRFSGLQFPNYSSELNVNALELDDSALYLCASSFGTGAYGYTFGSGTRLTVV.

This clone has ten or more counts. The chain links TRBV4-3 to TRBJ1-2, with 8 bases lining up with TRBD1. The germline V gene encodes CDR1 LGHNA and CDR2 YSLEER. There are 16 residues in the CDR3. V was pared by 1 base and J by 4 bases, with 8 bases of the junction left unmatched. The CDR3: CASSQGGDRTCYGYTF. The CDR3 bases are TGCGCCAGCAGCCAAGGGGGGGACAGGACGTGCTATGGCTACACCTTC.

This clone was counted between two and nine times. The rearrangement uses TRBV13 and TRBJ1-4, with 7 bases that match TRBD1. The CDR3 is 17 residues long. The J segment lost 1 base and the V segment lost 6 bases, leaving 11 bases of the junction unmatched. From germline, CDR1 is PRHDT and CDR2 FYEKMQ (reference sequence). The CDR3 DNA sequence: TGTGCCAGCAGGGACAGGACGAAGAGGGGAACTAATGAAAAACTGTTTTTT. This encodes CASRDRTKRGTNEKLFF.

The sample holds a few counts of this clone. The V gene is TRBV7-2, the J gene TRBJ1-2; D ambiguous. Trimming left V 1 base short and J 4 bases short, with 7 bases between. The CDR3 sequence is 13 residues long. The germline V gene has CDR1 SGHTA and CDR2 FQGNSA. The CDR3, as DNA: TGTGCCAGCAGCTTAGGGCAGATCTATGGCTACACCTTC. Translation gives CASSLGQIYGYTF.

J is TRBJ1-5 and V is TRBV5-5; no clear D gene. Looked up from germline, CDR1 is SGHKS and CDR2 is YYEKEE (reference sequence). The V end was cut by 2 bases, the J end by 6 bases, with 12 bases between. The CDR3 length is 14 residues. The CDR3 DNA reads TGTGCCAGCAGCTTCGATCAAACATCTCAGCCCCAGCATTTT. This encodes CASSFDQTSQPQHF.

This clone was counted a few times. The V gene is TRBV28, the J gene TRBJ1-2; D ambiguous. From germline, CDR1 is MDHEN and CDR2 SYDVKM. The CDR3 contains 13 residues. Trimming shortened V by 3 bases and J by 2 bases, and 7 bases separated the two germline ends. The CDR3 is CASSFAANYGYTF. CDR3 nucleotides: TGTGCCAGCAGTTTCGCGGCGAACTATGGCTACACCTTC.

The chain is built from TRBV5-6 and TRBJ2-5, with 11 bases lining up with TRBD2. The CDR3 is made up of 15 amino acids. Unmatched junction bases numbered 1, after V lost 2 bases and J lost 1 base. Germline CDR1 reads SGHDT; CDR2 reads YYEEEE. CDR3 sequence reads: CASSFGLAGQETQYF. DNA of the CDR3: TGTGCCAGCAGCTTTGGACTAGCGGGCCAAGAGACCCAGTACTTC.

This clone was detected a few times. The CDR3 spells CATSSYSAGELFF. CDR3 DNA: TGTGCCACCAGCAGCTACTCGGCCGGGGAGCTGTTTTTT. V and J are TRBV15 and TRBJ2-2; D remains ambiguous. In germline, CDR1 is LNHNV, CDR2 YYDKDF (reference sequence). V lost 3 bases and J lost 6, with 8 bases in between. The CDR3 is 13 amino acids.

The rearrangement uses TRBV19 and TRBJ1-4, with D maybe TRBD1 (6 bases). The CDR3 has 14 residues. Germline CDR1 LNHDA, CDR2 SQIVND (reference sequence). The V end was cut by 8 bases, the J end by 7 bases, with 17 bases between. CDR3 bases: TGTGCCAGTTTGTCGGGACATACTCCTGAAAAACTGTTTTTT. Translation gives CASLSGHTPEKLFF.